These 11 T cell receptor beta chains originate from one sample sequenced in a study of regulatory T cells in long-lasting Graves disease. Time point reported: persistent/refractory GD, antithyroid drugs over 5 years with positive TRAb. Extracted RNA from PBMCs served as the source of the TCR library. Assembly of TCR beta libraries relied on iRepertoire HTBI primers together with Arm-PCR of CDR3 regions. TCRdb analysed the multiplex PCR reads with MiXCR anew, one entry per CDR3 protein. Here the sample spans about 470,000 distinct CDR3 sequences, about a fifth being singletons. The sequenced sample was peripheral blood mononuclear cells (PBMCs), obtained when the disease was refractory, from a patient treated with antithyroid drugs. The receptors derive from a female donor with Graves disease.

J is TRBJ2-1 and V is TRBV6-2 or TRBV6-3; 8 bases are a match to TRBD2. V shed 0 bases and J 7 bases; nucleotides not matched to a gene: 8. Germline V CDR1 and CDR2: MNHEY, SVGEGT. This CDR3 is built from 16 residues. CDR3 DNA: TGTGCCAGCAGTTACTCAGCGGGAGCTGGTGAGAATGAGCAGTTCTTC. Its translation: CASSYSAGAGENEQFF.

This clonotype has just a few counts. This chain uses TRBV19 with TRBJ2-7, with 9 bases fitting TRBD1. The length of the CDR3 is 14 residues. J gave up 3 bases and V 8 bases, and 8 bases lay outside the gene matches. Germline lookup yields CDR1 LNHDA and CDR2 SQIVND (reference sequence). The DNA for the CDR3 is TGTGCCAGTGGAGCCGGGACAGGGATCTACGAGCAGTACTTC. Translating it yields CASGAGTGIYEQYF.

This clonotype was found many times. The chain couples TRBV7-2 to TRBJ2-2; TRBD1 is a possible D gene (6 bases). Trimming left V 2 bases short and J 5 bases short, with 12 bases between. The CDR3 has 15 amino acids. CDR1 and CDR2 from the germline V gene are SGHTA and FQGNSA. The CDR3 loop is CASSLYGQTTGELFF. CDR3 nucleotides: TGTGCCAGCAGCTTATATGGACAGACTACCGGGGAGCTGTTTTTT.

There are many counts of this clonotype. The chain employs TRBV2 and TRBJ2-7; D is possibly TRBD1 (5 bases). The germline V gene has CDR1 SNHLY and CDR2 FYNNEI. This CDR3 comprises 15 residues. V was clipped by 4 bases and J by 3 bases, with 16 bases between them. The chain's CDR3 is CASSGHETEGYEQYF. DNA of the CDR3: TGTGCCAGCAGTGGGCATGAGACAGAAGGCTACGAGCAGTACTTC.

The gene calls are TRBV29-1 and TRBJ1-1; maybe TRBD1 (6 bases). The V end was cut by 7 bases, the J end by 2 bases, with 14 bases between. Germline CDR1 reads SQVTM; CDR2 reads ANQGSEA. The CDR3 consists of 13 residues. CDR3 in DNA: TGCAGCGCTGGGGGACAACTTAACACTGAAGCTTTCTTT. Amino acids: CSAGGQLNTEAFF. Complete variable domain (other parts from reference TRBV29-1 and TRBJ1-1): SAVISQKPSRDICQRGTSLTIQCQVDSQVTMMFWYRQQPGQSLTLIATANQGSEATYESGFVIDKFPISRPNLTFSTLTVSNMSPEDSSIYLCSAGGQLNTEAFFGQGTRLTVV.

This clonotype was observed many times. This chain uses TRBV28 with TRBJ2-7, with 12 bases fitting TRBD2. The CDR3 runs to 14 residues. Germline V gene data show CDR1 as MDHEN and CDR2 as SYDVKM. Trimming removed 5 bases from V and 5 bases from J; junction bases left unmatched: 4. The CDR3 DNA sequence: TGTGCCAGCAGTCGACTAGCGGGAGTCAACGAGCAGTACTTC. Protein sequence: CASSRLAGVNEQYF.

The chain couples TRBV28 to TRBJ1-5; 7 positions match TRBD1. V trimming: 4 bases; J trimming: 6 bases; junction bases outside the gene matches: 12. Per germline, CDR1 MDHEN and CDR2 SYDVKM. The CDR3 consists of 16 residues. In nucleotides, the CDR3 is TGTGCCAGCAGTTGGTTTCCAGGGGGATTGGGTCAGCCCCAGCATTTT. Translation: CASSWFPGGLGQPQHF.

In its sample, this clonotype was seen many times. The J gene is TRBJ2-7, the V gene TRBV6-1; D may be TRBD1 (5 bases). Germline V CDR1 and CDR2: MNHNS, SASEGT. The length of the CDR3 is 14 residues. V lost 3 bases and J 3 bases, leaving 12 bases between the germline ends. Here the CDR3 reads CASSDQGRNYEQYF. The CDR3 DNA reads TGTGCCAGCAGTGATCAGGGAAGGAACTACGAGCAGTACTTC.

V is TRBV4-2 and J is TRBJ1-2, with a possible D match to TRBD1 (6 bases). In germline, CDR1 is LGHNA, CDR2 YNFKEQ. This CDR3 comprises 15 residues. Trimming removed 0 bases at V and 8 bases at J, with 16 bases between. The CDR3, as DNA: TGTGCCAGCAGCCAAGATTATTGGGGGGCAGGCGGCTACACCTTC. Translation gives CASSQDYWGAGGYTF.

The sample holds a few counts of this clonotype. Written as DNA, the CDR3 is TGTGCCAGCAGTTTATCGGACAGCGGCACAGATACGCAGTATTTT. This translates into CASSLSDSGTDTQYF. This chain connects TRBV27 to TRBJ2-3; D may be TRBD1 (6 bases). Germline V gene lookup returns CDR1 MNHEY and CDR2 SMNVEV (reference sequence). The CDR3 is made up of 15 amino acids. Trimming took off 0 bases at V and 1 base at J, with 8 bases between the two ends.

The J gene is TRBJ1-2, the V gene TRBV19; perhaps TRBD1 as D (5 bases). Looked up from germline, CDR1 is LNHDA and CDR2 is SQIVND (reference sequence). The ends were cut back, 6 bases at V and 1 base at J, with 9 bases in the middle. The CDR3 has 13 residues. The CDR3 nucleotides are TGTGCCAGTAGCCGGGGGAATAACTATGGCTACACCTTC. It encodes CASSRGNNYGYTF.